The 20 T cell receptor beta chains below were found in one sample sequenced in a study of vaccination and CD4 T cells after COVID-19. With the Oncomine TCR Beta short-read assay, DNA from cultured CD4+ T cells was sequenced. In TCRdb, the PCR reads were re-called with MiXCR into one record per CDR3 protein. The repertoire holds about 15,000 distinct CDR3 sequences, with 65% to 85% as singletons. Treatment here: approximately nine-day PBMC culture with coronavirus spike peptide pools or control peptides (ViraFEST assay). For these receptors, no antigen is known. The sample comprised CD4+ T cells from blood, cultured in vitro. The origin of the receptors is a human donor who had recovered from COVID-19.

Remarks on this clonotype: At one boundary the junction diverges from the germline segment, which might be a read error. The chain uses TRBV20-1 and TRBJ2-3, with 9 nucleotides matching TRBD2. The CDR3 consists of 13 residues. CDR1 is DFQATT, CDR2 SNEGSKA, per germline (reference sequence). As DNA, the CDR3 is TGCAGTGTTAGAGGTAGCGGGGGCTATACGCAGTATTTT. Translation gives CSVRGSGGYTQYF.

This chain links TRBV19 with TRBJ2-7; 7 nucleotides agree with TRBD1. J was trimmed by 5 bases and V by 7 bases; bases with no gene match: 8. Looked up from germline, CDR1 is LNHDA and CDR2 is SQIVND (reference sequence). The CDR3 runs to 13 residues. In DNA form, the CDR3 reads TGTGCCAGTACTCCGACAGGGATGAACGAGCAGTACTTC. This sequence encodes CASTPTGMNEQYF.

This clonotype was seen a handful of times. The CDR3 DNA follows: TGTGCCAGCAGCCCCGGACGGGGGTCCACTGAAGCTTTCTTT. Translation gives CASSPGRGSTEAFF. The J gene is TRBJ1-1, the V gene TRBV11-2, with D maybe TRBD1 (5 bases). Germline CDR1 SGHAT, CDR2 FQNNGV. The V end was cut by 5 bases, the J end by 4 bases, with 14 bases between. The CDR3 loop spans 14 amino acids.

The V call is TRBV6-5, the J call TRBJ2-1; 9 nucleotides match TRBD2. The CDR3 spans 16 residues. V lost 4 bases to trimming and J lost 5 bases; unmatched junction nucleotides: 9. Germline CDR1 reads MNHEY; CDR2 reads SVGAGI. The CDR3 reads CASSFPGTSFNNEQFF. Written as DNA, the CDR3 is TGTGCCAGCAGTTTTCCCGGGACTAGCTTTAACAATGAGCAGTTCTTC.

Turning to this clonotype: The junction differs from germline at one of its ends, possibly a read error. This chain connects TRBV7-7 to TRBJ1-6; D might be TRBD1 (6 bases). Per the germline V gene, CDR1 is SSHAT and CDR2 is FNYEAQ (reference sequence). CDR3 length: 13 amino acids. In DNA, the CDR3 is TGTGCTAGCAGCGACGGGACATACTCACCCCTCCACTTT. Translation gives CASSDGTYSPLHF.

The V gene is TRBV6-1, the J gene TRBJ1-2; D not resolved. With 5 bases removed from V and 4 bases from J, the gap between germline ends came to 11 bases. Germline assignment: CDR1 MNHNS and CDR2 SASEGT. This CDR3 has 13 amino acids. The CDR3 region is CASSSISGYGYTF. The CDR3 region has the DNA TGTGCCAGCAGTAGCATCTCGGGCTATGGCTACACCTTC.

The CDR3 nucleotides are TGTGCCTGGTCCCGGGACAGCGATATTGGCTACACCTTC. Translating it yields CAWSRDSDIGYTF. This sequence joins TRBV30 and TRBJ1-2; 7 bases map to TRBD1. Trimming removed 5 bases from V and 7 bases from J; junction bases left unmatched: 10. Germline assignment: CDR1 GTSNPN and CDR2 SVGIG (reference sequence). The CDR3 is 13 residues long.

The chain employs TRBV27 and TRBJ2-5; D gene unclear. The CDR3 is 15 amino acids. CDR1 is MNHEY, CDR2 SMNVEV, per germline (reference sequence). The ends were cut back, 5 bases at V and 5 bases at J, with 18 bases in the middle. The CDR3 region is CASSHERGWRETQYF. As DNA, the CDR3 is TGTGCCAGCAGTCATGAGAGAGGATGGCGGGAGACCCAGTACTTC.

The chain combines TRBV7-3 with TRBJ1-5; 10 bases align to TRBD1. Germline V gene lookup returns CDR1 SGHTA and CDR2 FQGTGA. After removal of 5 bases from V and 2 bases from J, the junction contained 6 bases not matched to a gene. This CDR3 comprises 16 residues. CDR3 residues: CASSPTGGWGNQPQHF. DNA for the CDR3: TGTGCCAGCAGCCCGACAGGGGGCTGGGGCAATCAGCCCCAGCATTTT. Full variable domain (outside the CDR3, taken from reference TRBV7-3 and TRBJ1-5): GAGVSQTPSNKVTEKGKYVELRCDPISGHTALYWYRQSLGQGPEFLIYFQGTGAADDSGLPNDRFFAVRPEGSVSTLKIQRTERGDSAVYLCASSPTGGWGNQPQHFGDGTRLSIL.

The gene calls are TRBV6-2 or TRBV6-3 and TRBJ2-3; 8 nucleotides agree with TRBD2. This CDR3 contains 12 residues. J gave up 5 bases and V 6 bases, and 1 base lay outside the gene matches. Germline V CDR1 and CDR2: MNHEY, SVGEGT. The CDR3 loop reads CASRLAGDTQYF. CDR3 DNA sequence: TGTGCCAGCAGGCTAGCGGGAGATACGCAGTATTTT.

This rearrangement joins TRBV20-1 to TRBJ2-7; TRBD2 agrees at 8 bases. The CDR3 extends over 13 amino acids. V gave up 5 bases and J gave up 6 bases; unmatched junction bases: 9. Germline CDR1 and CDR2: DFQATT and SNEGSKA (reference sequence). The CDR3 DNA is TGCAGTGCTCCCCTCGCGGGAGGTTCCGAGCAGTACTTC. Translated, it gives CSAPLAGGSEQYF.

This chain connects TRBV29-1 to TRBJ1-2; D remains unclear. This CDR3 contains 13 residues. V gave up 6 bases and J gave up 4 bases, with 15 bases separating them. Per the germline V gene, CDR1 is SQVTM and CDR2 is ANQGSEA. Here the CDR3 DNA reads TGCAGCGTCATTGGGGTCGGTATCTATGGCTACACCTTC. It yields the protein CSVIGVGIYGYTF.

J is TRBJ1-6 and V is TRBV6-2 or TRBV6-3; D remains ambiguous. Trimming took 2 bases from V and 10 from J, leaving 12 bases between them. Germline assignment: CDR1 MNHEY and CDR2 SVGEGT. The CDR3 sequence is 14 residues long. CDR3 residues: CASSYSSSASPLHF. The CDR3 coding sequence is TGTGCCAGCAGTTACAGCTCCTCGGCCTCACCCCTCCACTTT.

The chain employs TRBV19 and TRBJ1-1, with D uncertain. This CDR3 is built from 14 residues. Germline V gives CDR1 LNHDA, CDR2 SQIVND (reference sequence). V was cut by 1 base and J by 0 bases, with 6 bases left in between. The CDR3 region has the DNA TGTGCCAGTAGTATAGTAAATGTGAACACTGAAGCTTTCTTT. Translating it yields CASSIVNVNTEAFF.

This clonotype was picked up one time. This chain links TRBV30 with TRBJ1-6; tentatively, D is TRBD1 (6 bases). The CDR3 runs 14 residues. Looked up from germline, CDR1 is GTSNPN and CDR2 is SVGIG (reference sequence). Trimming removed 3 bases from V and 10 bases from J, with 16 bases in between. The chain's CDR3 is CAWRVRGSGSPLHF. CDR3 sequence (DNA): TGTGCCTGGAGAGTCAGGGGAAGTGGATCACCCCTCCACTTT.

This clonotype was counted only a few times. V usage is TRBV6-5 and J usage is TRBJ1-5; no firm D call. CDR3 length: 11 amino acids. V was cut by 4 bases and J by 9 bases, with 7 bases left in between. The germline V gene encodes CDR1 MNHEY and CDR2 SVGAGI. The CDR3 bases are TGTGCCAGCAGTTCTTGGGGGCCCCAGCATTTT. It translates to CASSSWGPQHF.

The chain has TRBV6-2 or TRBV6-3 and TRBJ1-1; 8 bases line up with TRBD1. This CDR3 contains 14 residues. After removal of 5 bases from V and 7 bases from J, the junction contained 9 bases not matched to a gene. Looked up from germline, CDR1 is MNHEY and CDR2 is SVGEGT. CDR3 DNA sequence: TGTGCCAGCAGTCGCCCGCCAGGACAGGGTGAAGCTTTCTTT. It translates to CASSRPPGQGEAFF.

This clonotype was counted a single time. This chain connects TRBV20-1 to TRBJ1-1, with D unresolved. The V end was cut by 8 bases, the J end by 9 bases, with 10 bases between. The germline V gene has CDR1 DFQATT and CDR2 SNEGSKA (reference sequence). CDR3 size: 9 residues. For the CDR3, the DNA is TGCAGTAACCGGGCCAAAGCTTTCTTT. Amino acid sequence: CSNRAKAFF.

As DNA, the CDR3 is TGCAGTGCTGGGTCCCGGGGCGGGGCGAACACTGAAGCTTTCTTT. Translating gives CSAGSRGGANTEAFF. The chain combines TRBV20-1 with TRBJ1-1, with a possible D match to TRBD1 (5 bases). Germline V gives CDR1 DFQATT, CDR2 SNEGSKA (reference sequence). This CDR3 spans 15 amino acids. Trimming left V 5 bases short and J 1 base short, with 17 bases between.

J is TRBJ1-5 and V is TRBV19, with TRBD1 identical over 7 bases. The CDR3 is 17 residues long. The trim removed 5 bases at V and 0 bases at J, leaving 10 bases unmatched. Germline V gives CDR1 LNHDA, CDR2 SQIVND (reference sequence). The CDR3 here is CASSARHRGYSNQPQHF. CDR3 coding DNA: TGTGCCAGTAGTGCACGTCACAGGGGTTATAGCAATCAGCCCCAGCATTTT.